This T cell receptor beta chain appears in the sequencing data of a study of T cells in Graves' hyperthyroidism and ophthalmopathy. The overall study: Peripheral blood draws took place at initial diagnosis, ahead of any treatment.

General study points: Ophthalmopathy was identified by the model a median approximately 6.9 months ahead of onset.

CDR3 length equals 16 residues. Trimming cost V 2 bases and J 0 bases, with 15 bases left between them. Germline V gene data show CDR1 as SGHRS and CDR2 as YFSETQ. The sample holds many counts of this clonotype. Its antigen remains unidentified. RNA transcripts gave rise to amplified TCR beta CDR3 regions. HTBI primers were the set used in a first-round RT-PCR of the TCR CDR3. Each CDR3 protein is one row after TCRdb ran MiXCR on the multiplex PCR reads. The profile shows around 690,000 distinct CDR3 sequences, 17% of them singletons. Calling Graves' hyperthyroidism stable meant ophthalmopathy did not progress within 18 months.

The V and J genes are TRBV5-1 and TRBJ2-7, with D perhaps matching TRBD2 (6 bases). This receptor was obtained from a man in his fifties with Graves' hyperthyroidism. Sequencing was done on a sample of blood. The CDR3: CASSFTTGTASYEQYF. CDR3 in DNA: TGCGCCAGCAGCTTTACAACCGGGACTGCCTCCTACGAGCAGTACTTC.